This T cell receptor (delta chain) originates from a study of Vδ1+ human thymocytes. As concerns this clone: What it binds is not known.

Trimming removed 2 bases from V and 3 bases from J; junction bases left unmatched: 14. Germline V gene data show CDR1 as TSWWSYY and CDR2 as QGS. The CDR3 loop spans 18 amino acids. The study's findings and limits: In the thymus, TRG and TRD repertoires looked highly polyclonal with Gaussian CDR3 lengths. Bulk repertoire data may be misinterpreted because of unexpected Vdelta2 sequences.

RNA was extracted from the cells and then reverse transcribed. CDR3 amplicons came from multiplex PCR with pooled V-gene forward and constant-region reverse primers. TCRdb re-processed the multiplex PCR reads using CATT. The sample yields about 75,000 delta-chain clones, 30% to 40% seen once. Sequenced material: Vdelta1+ gamma-delta thymocytes from the thymus. Indicated subset: FACS-sorted CD3+ TCRalphabeta- TCRVdelta1+ TCRVdelta2- thymocytes. The chain links TRDV1 to TRDJ1; 8 bases match TRDD3. The receptor's source is a boy younger than two who had congenital heart surgery. CDR3: CALGEVRLGVRSADKLIF. CDR3 sequence (DNA): TGTGCTCTTGGGGAAGTCAGACTGGGGGTGAGAAGCGCCGATAAACTCATCTTT.